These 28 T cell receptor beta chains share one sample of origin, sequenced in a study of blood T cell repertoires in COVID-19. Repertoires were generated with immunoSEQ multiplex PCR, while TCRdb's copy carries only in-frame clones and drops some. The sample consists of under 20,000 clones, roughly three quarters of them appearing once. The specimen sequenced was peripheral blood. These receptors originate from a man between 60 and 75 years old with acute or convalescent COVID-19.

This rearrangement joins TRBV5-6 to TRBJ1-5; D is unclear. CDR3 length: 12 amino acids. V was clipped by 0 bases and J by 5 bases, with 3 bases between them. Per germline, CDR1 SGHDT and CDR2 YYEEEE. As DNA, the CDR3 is TGTGCCAGCAGCTTGGTCGATCAGCCCCAGCATTTT. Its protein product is CASSLVDQPQHF.

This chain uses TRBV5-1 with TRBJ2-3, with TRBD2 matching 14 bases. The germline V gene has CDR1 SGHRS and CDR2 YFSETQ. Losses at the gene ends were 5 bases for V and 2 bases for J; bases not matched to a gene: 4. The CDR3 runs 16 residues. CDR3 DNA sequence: TGCGCCAGCAGTTTGACTAGCGGGGGGGCCACAGATACGCAGTATTTT. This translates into CASSLTSGGATDTQYF. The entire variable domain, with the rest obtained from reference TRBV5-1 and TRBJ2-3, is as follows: KAGVTQTPRYLIKTRGQQVTLSCSPISGHRSVSWYQQTPGQGLQFLFEYFSETQRNKGNFPGRFSGRQFSNSRSEMNVSTLELGDSALYLCASSLTSGGATDTQYFGPGTRLTVL.

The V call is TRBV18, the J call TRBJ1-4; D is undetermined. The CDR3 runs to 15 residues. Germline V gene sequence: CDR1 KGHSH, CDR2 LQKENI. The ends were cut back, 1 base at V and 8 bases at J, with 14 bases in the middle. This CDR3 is CASSPRRVEGEKLFF. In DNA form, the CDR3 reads TGTGCCAGCTCACCACGCCGGGTAGAAGGAGAAAAACTGTTTTTT.

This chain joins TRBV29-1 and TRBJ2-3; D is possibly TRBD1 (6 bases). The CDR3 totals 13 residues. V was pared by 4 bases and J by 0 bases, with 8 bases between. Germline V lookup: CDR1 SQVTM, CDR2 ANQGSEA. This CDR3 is CSVGRGSTDTQYF. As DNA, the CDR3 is TGCAGCGTTGGTAGGGGGAGCACAGATACGCAGTATTTT.

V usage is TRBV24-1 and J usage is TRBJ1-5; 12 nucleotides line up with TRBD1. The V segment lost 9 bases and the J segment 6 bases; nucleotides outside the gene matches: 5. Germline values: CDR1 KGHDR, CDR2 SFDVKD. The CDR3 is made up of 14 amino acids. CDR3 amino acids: CATAGTGGGQPQHF. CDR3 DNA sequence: TGTGCCACCGCCGGGACAGGGGGCGGTCAGCCCCAGCATTTT.

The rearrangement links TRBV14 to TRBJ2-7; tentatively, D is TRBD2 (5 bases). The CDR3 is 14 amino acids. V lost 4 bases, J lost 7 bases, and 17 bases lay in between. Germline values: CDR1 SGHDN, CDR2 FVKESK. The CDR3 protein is CASSRGSRVGEQYF. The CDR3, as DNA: TGTGCCAGCAGCCGAGGGAGTAGAGTCGGGGAGCAGTACTTC.

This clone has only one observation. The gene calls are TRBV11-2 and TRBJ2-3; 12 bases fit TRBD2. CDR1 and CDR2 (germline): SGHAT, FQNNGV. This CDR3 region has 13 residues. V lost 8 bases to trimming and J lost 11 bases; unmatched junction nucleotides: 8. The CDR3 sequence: CASSRLAGARQYF. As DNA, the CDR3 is TGTGCCAGCTCCCGACTAGCGGGGGCCCGGCAGTATTTT.

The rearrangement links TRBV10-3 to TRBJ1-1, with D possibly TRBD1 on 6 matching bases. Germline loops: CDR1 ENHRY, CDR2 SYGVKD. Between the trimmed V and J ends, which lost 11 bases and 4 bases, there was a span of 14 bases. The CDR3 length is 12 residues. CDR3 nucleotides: TGTGCCTCACGGGGGGCGGTCACTGAAGCTTTCTTT. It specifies CASRGAVTEAFF.

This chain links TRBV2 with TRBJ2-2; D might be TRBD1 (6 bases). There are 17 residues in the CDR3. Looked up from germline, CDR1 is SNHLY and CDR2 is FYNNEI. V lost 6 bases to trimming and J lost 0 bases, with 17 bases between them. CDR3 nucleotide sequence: TGTGCCAGCAGCGGAGACTTACAGGGATCGAACACCGGGGAGCTGTTTTTT. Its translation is CASSGDLQGSNTGELFF.

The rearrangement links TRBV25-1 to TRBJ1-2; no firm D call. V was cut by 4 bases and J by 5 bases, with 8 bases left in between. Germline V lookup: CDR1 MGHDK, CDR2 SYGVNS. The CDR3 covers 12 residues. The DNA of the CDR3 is TGTGCCAGCAGTGTCGGGGTTTATGGCTACACCTTC. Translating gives CASSVGVYGYTF.

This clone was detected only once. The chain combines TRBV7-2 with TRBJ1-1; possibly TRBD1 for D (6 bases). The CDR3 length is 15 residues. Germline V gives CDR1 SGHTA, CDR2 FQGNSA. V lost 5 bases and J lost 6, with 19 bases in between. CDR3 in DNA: TGTGCCAGCAGCCGTTACACAGGGCCAGGGGCTGAAGCTTTCTTT. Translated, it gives CASSRYTGPGAEAFF. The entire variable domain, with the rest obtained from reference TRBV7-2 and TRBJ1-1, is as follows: GAGVSQSPSNKVTEKGKDVELRCDPISGHTALYWYRQSLGQGLEFLIYFQGNSAPDKSGLPSDRFSAERTGGSVSTLTIQRTQQEDSAVYLCASSRYTGPGAEAFFGQGTRLTVV.

CDR3 sequence: CASSLDRGGNQPQHF. CDR3 DNA: TGTGCCAGCAGCCTAGACAGGGGGGGCAATCAGCCCCAGCATTTT. The J gene is TRBJ1-5, the V gene TRBV7-9; 9 bases agree with TRBD1. CDR1 SEHNR and CDR2 FQNEAQ come from the germline V gene (reference sequence). The V segment lost 5 bases and the J segment 2 bases; nucleotides outside the gene matches: 4. CDR3 size: 15 residues.

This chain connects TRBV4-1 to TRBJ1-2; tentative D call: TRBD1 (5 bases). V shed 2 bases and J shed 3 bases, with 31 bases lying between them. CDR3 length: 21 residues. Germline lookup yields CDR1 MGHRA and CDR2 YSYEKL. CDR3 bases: TGCGCCAGCAGCCAAAAGATCGCGCGACAGCCTAGCGGGAAGTCGGACTATGGCTACACCTTC. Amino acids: CASSQKIARQPSGKSDYGYTF.

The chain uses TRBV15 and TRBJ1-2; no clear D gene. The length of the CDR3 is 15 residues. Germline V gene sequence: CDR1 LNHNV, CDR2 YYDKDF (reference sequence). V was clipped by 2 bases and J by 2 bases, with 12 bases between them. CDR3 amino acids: CATSRKEIINYGYTF. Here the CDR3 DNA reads TGTGCCACCAGCAGAAAAGAGATCATCAACTATGGCTACACCTTC.

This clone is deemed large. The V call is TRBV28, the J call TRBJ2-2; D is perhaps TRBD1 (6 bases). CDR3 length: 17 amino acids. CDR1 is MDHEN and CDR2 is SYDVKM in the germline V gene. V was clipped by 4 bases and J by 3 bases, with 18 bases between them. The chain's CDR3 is CASSSISQGRDTGELFF. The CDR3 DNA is TGTGCCAGCAGTTCCATTTCACAGGGTAGGGACACCGGGGAGCTGTTTTTT.

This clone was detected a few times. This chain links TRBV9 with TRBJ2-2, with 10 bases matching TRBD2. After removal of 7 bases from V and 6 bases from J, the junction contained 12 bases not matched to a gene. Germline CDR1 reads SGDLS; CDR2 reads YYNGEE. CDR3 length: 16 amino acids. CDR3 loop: CASAASGGSRAGELFF. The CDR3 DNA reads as TGTGCCAGCGCCGCTAGCGGGGGTAGTCGAGCCGGGGAGCTGTTTTTT.

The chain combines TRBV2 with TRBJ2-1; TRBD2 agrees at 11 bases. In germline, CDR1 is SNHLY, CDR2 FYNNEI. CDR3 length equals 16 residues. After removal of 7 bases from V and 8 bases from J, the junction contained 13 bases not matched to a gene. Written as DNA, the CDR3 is TGTGCCAGCATCCCGCCTTCTAGCGGGGGGTCCCATGAGCAGTTCTTC. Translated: CASIPPSSGGSHEQFF.

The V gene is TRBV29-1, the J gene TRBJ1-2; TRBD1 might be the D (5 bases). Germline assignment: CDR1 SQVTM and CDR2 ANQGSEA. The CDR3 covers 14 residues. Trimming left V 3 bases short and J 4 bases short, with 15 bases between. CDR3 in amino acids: CSVEGGTSPYGYTF. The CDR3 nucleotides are TGCAGCGTTGAGGGGGGAACTTCACCCTATGGCTACACCTTC.

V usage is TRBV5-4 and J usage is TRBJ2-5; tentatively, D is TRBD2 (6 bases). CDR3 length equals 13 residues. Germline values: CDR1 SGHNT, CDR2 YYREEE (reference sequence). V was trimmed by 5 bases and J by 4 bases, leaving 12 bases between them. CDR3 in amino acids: CASSHGGSETQYF. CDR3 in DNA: TGTGCCAGCAGTCACGGGGGATCAGAGACCCAGTACTTC. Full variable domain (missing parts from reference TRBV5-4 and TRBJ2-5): ETGVTQSPTHLIKTRGQQVTLRCSSQSGHNTVSWYQQALGQGPQFIFQYYREEENGRGNFPPRFSGLQFPNYSSELNVNALELDDSALYLCASSHGGSETQYFGPGTRLLVL.

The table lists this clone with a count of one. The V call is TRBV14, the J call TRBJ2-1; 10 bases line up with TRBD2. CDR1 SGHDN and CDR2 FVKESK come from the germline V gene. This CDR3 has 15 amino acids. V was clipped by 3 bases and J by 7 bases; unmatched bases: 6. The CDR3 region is CASSHLQRGGNEQFF. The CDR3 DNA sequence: TGTGCCAGCAGCCACCTCCAGCGGGGGGGTAATGAGCAGTTCTTC.

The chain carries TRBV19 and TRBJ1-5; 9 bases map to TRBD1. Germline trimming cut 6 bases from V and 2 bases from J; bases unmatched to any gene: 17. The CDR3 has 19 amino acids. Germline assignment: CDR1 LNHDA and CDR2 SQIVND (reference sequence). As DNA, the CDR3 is TGTGCCAGTAGGATTGGGACAGGGAGAGGAGGGGGTGGCAATCAGCCCCAGCATTTT. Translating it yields CASRIGTGRGGGGNQPQHF.

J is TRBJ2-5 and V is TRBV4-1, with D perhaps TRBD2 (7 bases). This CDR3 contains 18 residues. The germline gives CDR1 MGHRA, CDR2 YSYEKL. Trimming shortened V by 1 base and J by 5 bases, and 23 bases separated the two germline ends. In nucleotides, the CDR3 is TGCGCCAGCAGCCAAGTTGGTTTCTCCAGGGAGGGGGGGGAGACCCAGTACTTC. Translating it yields CASSQVGFSREGGETQYF.

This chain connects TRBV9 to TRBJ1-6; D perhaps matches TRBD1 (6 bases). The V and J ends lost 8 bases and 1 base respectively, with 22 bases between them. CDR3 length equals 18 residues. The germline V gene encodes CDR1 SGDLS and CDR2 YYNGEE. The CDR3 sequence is CASSGAGGLDSYNSPLHF. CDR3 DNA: TGTGCCAGTTCCGGTGCCGGGGGGCTAGATTCCTATAATTCACCCCTCCACTTT.

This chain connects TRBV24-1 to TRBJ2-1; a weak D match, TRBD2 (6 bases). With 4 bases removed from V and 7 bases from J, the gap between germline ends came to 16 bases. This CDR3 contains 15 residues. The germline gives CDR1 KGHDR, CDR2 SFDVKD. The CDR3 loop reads CATSEVGGVENEQFF. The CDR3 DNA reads TGTGCCACCAGTGAAGTAGGAGGGGTGGAGAATGAGCAGTTCTTC.

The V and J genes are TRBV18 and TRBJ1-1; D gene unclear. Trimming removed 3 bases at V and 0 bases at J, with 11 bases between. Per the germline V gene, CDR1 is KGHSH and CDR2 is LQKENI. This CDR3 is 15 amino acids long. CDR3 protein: CASSPTSALNTEAFF. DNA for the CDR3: TGTGCCAGCTCACCGACAAGTGCCCTGAACACTGAAGCTTTCTTT.

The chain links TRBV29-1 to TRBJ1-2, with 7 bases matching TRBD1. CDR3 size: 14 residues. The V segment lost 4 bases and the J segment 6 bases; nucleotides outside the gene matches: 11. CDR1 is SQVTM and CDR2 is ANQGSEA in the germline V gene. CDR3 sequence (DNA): TGCAGCGTTGGGTCCCTACAGGGGCGGGATGGCTACACCTTC. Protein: CSVGSLQGRDGYTF.

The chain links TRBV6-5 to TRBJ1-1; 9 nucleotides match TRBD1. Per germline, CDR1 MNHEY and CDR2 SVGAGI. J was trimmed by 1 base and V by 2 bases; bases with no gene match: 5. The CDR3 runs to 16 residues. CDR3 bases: TGTGCCAGCAGTTACCGATCACAGGGGGCGAACACTGAAGCTTTCTTT. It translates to CASSYRSQGANTEAFF.

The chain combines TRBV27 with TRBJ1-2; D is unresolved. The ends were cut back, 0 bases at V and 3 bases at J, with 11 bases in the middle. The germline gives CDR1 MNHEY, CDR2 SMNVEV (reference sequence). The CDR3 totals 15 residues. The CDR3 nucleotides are TGTGCCAGCAGTTTATCGGGAGGGTTTTACTATGGCTACACCTTC. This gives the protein CASSLSGGFYYGYTF.